The 20 T cell receptor beta chains below all came from one sample that was sequenced in a study of blood T cell repertoires in COVID-19. Sequencing was performed with immunoSEQ multiplex PCR; in TCRdb, only in-frame clones are kept and a portion is missing. The sample includes about 170,000 clones, about 83% seen only once; the top ten take around 2.9%. Sequencing was done on a sample of peripheral blood. The source of these receptors is a woman at least 80 years old with COVID-19, enrolled during active disease.

This chain uses TRBV7-9 with TRBJ1-5; no definite D call. CDR1 and CDR2 from the germline V gene are SEHNR and FQNEAQ (reference sequence). This CDR3 is 12 amino acids long. V lost 6 bases to trimming and J lost 7 bases, with 10 bases between them. The CDR3 DNA reads TGTGCCAGCAGATACGGGGAGCAGCCCCAGCATTTT. This translates into CASRYGEQPQHF.

The chain recombines TRBV27 with TRBJ1-1; 7 positions agree with TRBD1. CDR3 length equals 14 residues. After removal of 5 bases from V and 4 bases from J, the junction contained 7 bases not matched to a gene. The germline V gene encodes CDR1 MNHEY and CDR2 SMNVEV (reference sequence). In DNA, the CDR3 is TGTGCCAGCAGTCAACTAGGGGGCCCCACTGAAGCTTTCTTT. Translating gives CASSQLGGPTEAFF.

The chain has TRBV27 and TRBJ1-5, with 8 bases aligning to TRBD1. The CDR3 is 14 residues long. Losses at the gene ends were 8 bases for V and 3 bases for J; bases not matched to a gene: 6. Germline loops: CDR1 MNHEY, CDR2 SMNVEV (reference sequence). The chain's CDR3 is CASEAGGSNQPQHF. In DNA, the CDR3 is TGTGCCAGCGAGGCAGGGGGCTCCAATCAGCCCCAGCATTTT.

This chain connects TRBV29-1 to TRBJ2-3; TRBD2 aligns across 9 bases. CDR3 length: 15 amino acids. Losses at the gene ends were 7 bases for V and 2 bases for J; bases not matched to a gene: 10. From germline, CDR1 is SQVTM and CDR2 ANQGSEA. CDR3 nucleotide sequence: TGCAGCGCCGCAGGCGGGAGGGCCGACACAGATACGCAGTATTTT. Protein product: CSAAGGRADTDTQYF.

The V call is TRBV5-1, the J call TRBJ1-1; D is perhaps TRBD1 (5 bases). V was shortened by 5 bases and J by 4 bases, with 12 bases between the two germline ends. This CDR3 is 13 amino acids long. Germline V gives CDR1 SGHRS, CDR2 YFSETQ. The CDR3 protein is CASRAGPGTEAFF. CDR3 coding DNA: TGCGCCAGCAGGGCAGGGCCTGGCACTGAAGCTTTCTTT.

The CDR3 here is CASSTALTGGRTEAFF. As DNA, the CDR3 is TGCGCCAGCAGCACAGCACTGACAGGGGGCAGGACTGAAGCTTTCTTT. This chain connects TRBV5-1 to TRBJ1-1, with 10 nucleotides matching TRBD1. Losses at the gene ends were 4 bases for V and 5 bases for J; bases not matched to a gene: 11. Germline values: CDR1 SGHRS, CDR2 YFSETQ. This CDR3 has 16 amino acids. The variable domain in full, completed from reference TRBV5-1 and TRBJ1-1, reads KAGVTQTPRYLIKTRGQQVTLSCSPISGHRSVSWYQQTPGQGLQFLFEYFSETQRNKGNFPGRFSGRQFSNSRSEMNVSTLELGDSALYLCASSTALTGGRTEAFFGQGTRLTVV.

The rearrangement links TRBV5-4 to TRBJ2-5; 8 bases align to TRBD2. CDR3 size: 14 residues. The germline CDR1 and CDR2 sequences are SGHNT and YYREEE (reference sequence). V was clipped by 5 bases and J by 5 bases; unmatched bases: 8. The CDR3 nucleotides are TGTGCCAGCAGTTCCGGGGGGGCCGGTGAGACCCAGTACTTC. The encoded protein is CASSSGGAGETQYF.

This rearrangement joins TRBV7-2 to TRBJ1-2, with D possibly matching TRBD1 (6 bases). V gave up 4 bases and J gave up 4 bases, with 13 bases separating them. CDR3 length: 14 residues. Germline V gene lookup returns CDR1 SGHTA and CDR2 FQGNSA. CDR3 nucleotide sequence: TGTGCCAGCAGCTCCGGGACAACCATCTATGGCTACACCTTC. This translates into CASSSGTTIYGYTF. The full variable domain, its missing parts supplied by reference TRBV7-2 and TRBJ1-2, is GAGVSQSPSNKVTEKGKDVELRCDPISGHTALYWYRQSLGQGLEFLIYFQGNSAPDKSGLPSDRFSAERTGGSVSTLTIQRTQQEDSAVYLCASSSGTTIYGYTFGSGTRLTVV.

This clone was found once. The V gene is TRBV19, the J gene TRBJ2-1; 10 positions match TRBD1. The germline V gene encodes CDR1 LNHDA and CDR2 SQIVND (reference sequence). The CDR3 spans 15 residues. V shed 6 bases and J 9 bases; nucleotides not matched to a gene: 11. The CDR3 sequence is CASSRPGTGAAEQFF. CDR3 DNA: TGTGCCAGTAGCCGTCCCGGGACAGGGGCTGCTGAGCAGTTCTTC.

The chain uses TRBV27 and TRBJ1-6; possible D gene TRBD1, 5 bases. The CDR3 is made up of 14 amino acids. V was cut by 4 bases and J by 4 bases, with 8 bases left in between. CDR1 MNHEY and CDR2 SMNVEV come from the germline V gene (reference sequence). The CDR3 here is CASSSTVYNSPLHF. CDR3 nucleotides: TGTGCCAGCAGTTCGACAGTTTATAATTCACCCCTCCACTTT.

The chain is built from TRBV18 and TRBJ2-3; D perhaps matches TRBD1 (5 bases). CDR3 length equals 17 residues. Trimming took off 0 bases at V and 1 base at J, with 14 bases between the two ends. The germline V gene encodes CDR1 KGHSH and CDR2 LQKENI. The CDR3 bases are TGTGCCAGCTCACCACCGGGGCTAAGAACGCGCACAGATACGCAGTATTTT. Its translation is CASSPPGLRTRTDTQYF.

This chain links TRBV25-1 with TRBJ2-7, with TRBD1 as a possible D gene (5 bases). The germline V and J ends were trimmed by 1 base and 4 bases, with 5 bases remaining between them. This CDR3 is built from 12 residues. The germline gives CDR1 MGHDK, CDR2 SYGVNS. The CDR3: CASSESGYEQYF. The CDR3 DNA is TGTGCCAGCAGTGAATCAGGGTACGAGCAGTACTTC.

A single count supports this clone. V and J are TRBV7-3 and TRBJ2-2; 8 nucleotides match TRBD2. The junction had 6 bases not matched to a gene; V was cut back by 4 bases and J by 2 bases. Germline CDR1 is SGHTA and CDR2 is FQGTGA. The CDR3 length is 16 residues. CDR3 bases: TGTGCCAGCAGCTCATGGACTAGCCCCAACACCGGGGAGCTGTTTTTT. Translating gives CASSSWTSPNTGELFF.

The chain couples TRBV6-5 to TRBJ1-1; no clear D. This CDR3 spans 13 amino acids. Trimming shortened V by 4 bases and J by 0 bases, and 6 bases separated the two germline ends. CDR1 and CDR2 (germline): MNHEY, SVGAGI. The CDR3: CASSSVLNTEAFF. CDR3 nucleotides: TGTGCCAGCAGTTCGGTCTTGAACACTGAAGCTTTCTTT.

The chain links TRBV28 to TRBJ1-2; 9 bases fit TRBD1. The CDR3 totals 15 residues. V trimming: 8 bases; J trimming: 4 bases; junction bases outside the gene matches: 11. From germline, CDR1 is MDHEN and CDR2 SYDVKM. Written as DNA, the CDR3 is TGTGCCAGCCCCAGGGACAGGGAGGTGGGCTATGGCTACACCTTC. Translating gives CASPRDREVGYGYTF.

The rearrangement joins TRBV6-6 to TRBJ2-7, with TRBD2 matching over 9 bases. The CDR3 has 15 residues. J gave up 1 base and V 5 bases, and 6 bases lay outside the gene matches. Germline values: CDR1 MNHNY, CDR2 SVGAGI (reference sequence). The CDR3 sequence is CASSSSGSTSYEQYF. The CDR3 DNA is TGTGCCAGCAGTAGTAGCGGGAGTACGTCCTACGAGCAGTACTTC.

Only a few counts were recorded for this clone. The chain combines TRBV9 with TRBJ2-5, with D perhaps TRBD2 (6 bases). This CDR3 region has 14 residues. The germline gives CDR1 SGDLS, CDR2 YYNGEE. Between the trimmed V and J ends, which lost 2 bases and 5 bases, there was a span of 13 bases. The CDR3 here is CASSVPGTGETQYF. The CDR3 DNA follows: TGTGCCAGCAGCGTCCCAGGGACTGGGGAGACCCAGTACTTC.

The rearrangement links TRBV13 to TRBJ2-1, with 12 nucleotides matching TRBD2. J was trimmed by 8 bases and V by 6 bases; bases with no gene match: 8. The CDR3 is 15 amino acids. Germline V gene sequence: CDR1 PRHDT, CDR2 FYEKMQ (reference sequence). CDR3 amino acids: CASRLGLAGYHEQFF. Written as DNA, the CDR3 is TGTGCCAGCAGACTAGGACTAGCGGGGTACCATGAGCAGTTCTTC.

The chain links TRBV3-1 (or the pseudogene TRBV3-2) to TRBJ2-7; D possibly corresponds to TRBD2 (7 bases). Germline values: CDR1 LGHDT, CDR2 YNNKEL (reference sequence). V dropped 0 bases and J dropped 0 bases, with 15 bases sitting between them. The CDR3 contains 17 residues. The CDR3 here is CASSQDGRGPSSYEQYF. The CDR3 nucleotides are TGTGCCAGCAGCCAAGATGGGCGGGGGCCCAGCTCCTACGAGCAGTACTTC.

The genes are TRBV2 and TRBJ2-1; 11 bases are shared with TRBD2. J gave up 9 bases and V 8 bases, and 9 bases lay outside the gene matches. Germline V gene sequence: CDR1 SNHLY, CDR2 FYNNEI. This CDR3 comprises 14 residues. The chain's CDR3 is CASSGLAANLEQFF. DNA for the CDR3: TGTGCCAGCTCGGGACTAGCGGCGAATCTTGAGCAGTTCTTC. The full variable domain, in which reference TRBV2 and TRBJ2-1 provide the parts outside the CDR3, is EPEVTQTPSHQVTQMGQEVILRCVPISNHLYFYWYRQILGQKVEFLVSFYNNEISEKSEIFDDQFSVERPDGSNFTLKIRSTKLEDSAMYFCASSGLAANLEQFFGPGTRLTVL.